This paragraph covers one T cell receptor (beta chain) sequence. Its antigen remains unknown. V lost 3 bases to trimming and J lost 8 bases; unmatched junction nucleotides: 7. The CDR3 consists of 14 residues. The sample is drawn from a study of CD8+CD57+ T cells in acquired aplastic anemia. Turning to the study itself: An average of roughly 3 ug of DNA was obtained from sorted CD4+ and CD8+ cells. Study observations and caveats: Patients had about 31 CD8+ CDR3 sequences in common with controls (the shared set).

TCR beta VDJ combinations and CDR3 sequences were profiled from genomic DNA. TCRdb re-called the reads through MiXCR, storing one row per CDR3 protein. The sample carries 86,000 or so distinct CDR3 sequences, over 35% recorded once. This TCR was sampled from a human donor in good health, serving as a control. The source material was sorted CD4+, CD8+, or CD8+CD57+ T cells (not recorded which) from PBMCs. The V and J genes are TRBV12-3 or TRBV12-4 and TRBJ2-1, with 7 nucleotides matching TRBD2. The CDR3 coding sequence is TGTGCCAGCAGTTTTGGGAGGGCCATGTATGAGCAGTTCTTC. Translated, it gives CASSFGRAMYEQFF.